What follows are 8 T cell receptor beta chains derived from one specimen sequenced in a study of T cell responses to AZD1222 COVID-19 vaccine. Assay: immunoSEQ multiplex PCR; the TCRdb copy retains only in-frame clones and omits some. The sample holds approximately 170,000 clones, just over 90% seen once. The source was peripheral blood, collected on day 0 of AZD1222 vaccination. Receptors were obtained from an adult in good health.

The chain has TRBV7-8 and TRBJ1-1; unclear D gene. Trimming took 5 bases from V and 0 from J, leaving 16 bases between them. CDR3 length equals 16 residues. The germline CDR1 and CDR2 sequences are SGHVS and FQNEAQ. CDR3 coding DNA: TGTGCCAGCAGCCCTGGAGGAGGGTCCATGAACACTGAAGCTTTCTTT. Amino acid sequence: CASSPGGGSMNTEAFF.

V is TRBV29-1 and J is TRBJ2-6; 14 nucleotides line up with TRBD2. This CDR3 has 16 residues. V lost 6 bases, J lost 0 bases, and 1 base stayed unmatched. CDR1 and CDR2 from the germline V gene are SQVTM and ANQGSEA. The CDR3 protein is CSVGLAGASGANVLTF. The CDR3 DNA reads TGCAGCGTGGGACTAGCGGGGGCCTCTGGGGCCAACGTCCTGACTTTC.

V and J are TRBV27 and TRBJ1-1, with D hard to call. The CDR3 is 13 residues long. The V end lost 1 base, the J end lost 10 bases, and 13 bases lay between the germline ends. Looked up from germline, CDR1 is MNHEY and CDR2 is SMNVEV (reference sequence). CDR3 amino acids: CASSLLAAPAAFF. In DNA form, the CDR3 reads TGTGCCAGCAGTTTATTAGCAGCCCCGGCAGCTTTCTTT.

V usage is TRBV21-1 and J usage is TRBJ1-3. TRBV21-1 is a pseudogene segment. The CDR3 contains 17 residues. The CDR3 DNA reads as TGTGCCAGCAGCAATAGTAAGGGTTGCATCTCTGGAAACACCATATATTTT. It encodes CASSNSKGCISGNTIYF.

The V gene is TRBV5-1, the J gene TRBJ2-1; maybe TRBD1 (5 bases). Germline V gene data show CDR1 as SGHRS and CDR2 as YFSETQ. V lost 4 bases and J lost 2, with 10 bases in between. There are 14 residues in the CDR3. The DNA for the CDR3 is TGCGCCAGCAGCCCAGACAGACCCTACAATGAGCAGTTCTTC. Its protein product is CASSPDRPYNEQFF.

V usage is TRBV3-1 (or the pseudogene TRBV3-2) and J usage is TRBJ2-3; TRBD2 matches 7 bases. With 4 bases clipped from V and 2 bases from J, the junction kept 9 bases outside the gene matches. Germline CDR1 is LGHDT and CDR2 is YNNKEL (reference sequence). This CDR3 is 16 amino acids long. CDR3 amino acids: CASSPPWEGTTDTQYF. In DNA form, the CDR3 reads TGTGCCAGCAGCCCTCCTTGGGAGGGGACCACAGATACGCAGTATTTT.

A remark on this clone: One end of the junction varies from germline; a read error may be responsible. This CDR3 reads CASSDSRTYEQYF. For the CDR3, the DNA is TGTGCCAGCAGTGACTCTCGAACCTACGAGCAGTACTTC. V is TRBV6-5 and J is TRBJ2-7; D unclear. The germline CDR1 and CDR2 sequences are MNHEY and SVGAGI. The CDR3 covers 13 residues.

The genes are TRBV6-6 and TRBJ2-5; possibly TRBD2 for D (6 bases). This CDR3 is 13 amino acids long. The germline CDR1 and CDR2 sequences are MNHNY and SVGAGI (reference sequence). V lost 7 bases, J lost 5 bases, and 14 bases lay in between. In nucleotides, the CDR3 is TGTGCCAGCACAGGGCTAGCGTTGGAGACCCAGTACTTC. The encoded protein is CASTGLALETQYF.